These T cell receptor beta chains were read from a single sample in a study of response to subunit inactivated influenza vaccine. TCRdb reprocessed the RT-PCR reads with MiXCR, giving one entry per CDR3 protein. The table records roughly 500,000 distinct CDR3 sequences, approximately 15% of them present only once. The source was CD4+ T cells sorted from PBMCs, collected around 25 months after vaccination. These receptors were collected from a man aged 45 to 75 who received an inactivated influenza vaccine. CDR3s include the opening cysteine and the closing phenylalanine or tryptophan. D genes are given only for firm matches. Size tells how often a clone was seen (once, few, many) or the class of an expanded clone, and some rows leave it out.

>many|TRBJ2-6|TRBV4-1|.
TGCGCCAGCAGCTTAGCAGACTCTGGGGCCAACGTCCTGACTTTC
CASSLADSGANVLTF
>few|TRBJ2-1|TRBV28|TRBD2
TGTGCCAGCATTTGGAGCGGGAGATACAATGAGCAGTTCTTC
CASIWSGRYNEQFF
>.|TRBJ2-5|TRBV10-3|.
TGTGCCATCAGTGTTAGGGGGATCGGGGAGACCCAGTACTTC
CAISVRGIGETQYF
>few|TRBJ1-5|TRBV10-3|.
TGTGCCATCAGTGAAAGAAGGACAGGCAATCAGCCCCAGCATTTT
CAISERRTGNQPQHF
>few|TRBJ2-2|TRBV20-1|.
TGCAGTGCTAGTCTGTCTATCACCGGGGAGCTGTTTTTT
CSASLSITGELFF
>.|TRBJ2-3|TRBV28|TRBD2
TGTGCCAGCAGTTCCCCGACTAGCGGGAGGGCCTCAGATACGCAGTATTTT
CASSSPTSGRASDTQYF
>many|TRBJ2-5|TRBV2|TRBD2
TGTGCCAGCAGCGGACTAGCGGGACGAGCAACCCAAGAGACCCAGTACTTC
CASSGLAGRATQETQYF
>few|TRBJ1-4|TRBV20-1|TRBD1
TGCAGTGCCAAATCCAGGGGGATAAGCGAAAAACTGTTTTTT
CSAKSRGISEKLFF
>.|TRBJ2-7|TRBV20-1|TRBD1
TGCAGTGCTAGTCCGGGACAGGACTTCTACGAGCAGTACTTC
CSASPGQDFYEQYF
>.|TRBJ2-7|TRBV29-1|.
TGCAGCGCAGGGGAGTCCGAGCAGTACTTC
CSAGESEQYF
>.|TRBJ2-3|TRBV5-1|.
TGCGCCAGCAGCTTGGCGGGGGGCTCTAGCACAGATACGCAGTATTTT
CASSLAGGSSTDTQYF
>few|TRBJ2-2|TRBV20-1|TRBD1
TGCAGTGCGCCTAGGACAGGGAGGAACACCGGGGAGCTGTTTTTT
CSAPRTGRNTGELFF
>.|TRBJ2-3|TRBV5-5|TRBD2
TGTGCCAGCAGACGGGGGGGCCAAGATACGCAGTATTTT
CASRRGGQDTQYF
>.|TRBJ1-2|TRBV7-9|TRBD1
TGTGCCAGCAGCGGAGGGACTCAGGGGGCTCGTGGCTACACCTTC
CASSGGTQGARGYTF
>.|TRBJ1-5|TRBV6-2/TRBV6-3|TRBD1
TGTGCCAGCAGTTCCGGACAGGTAAACAATCAGCCCCAGCATTTT
CASSSGQVNNQPQHF
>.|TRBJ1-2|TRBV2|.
TGTGCCAGCGGACTGGGGAATAACTATGGCTACACCTTC
CASGLGNNYGYTF
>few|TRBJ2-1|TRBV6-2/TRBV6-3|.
TGTGCCAGCAGTTACTTCTCCCTAGACCCCCACAATGAGCAGTTCTTC
CASSYFSLDPHNEQFF
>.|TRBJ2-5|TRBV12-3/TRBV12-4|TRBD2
TGTGCCAGCAGCGGAGGGCCTGCTAGCGGGGGGTCGGGAGAGACCCAGTACTTC
CASSGGPASGGSGETQYF
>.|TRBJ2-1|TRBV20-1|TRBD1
TGCAGTGCTCAGGGGGCGGGGACCTACAATGAGCAGTTCTTC
CSAQGAGTYNEQFF
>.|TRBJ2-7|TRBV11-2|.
TGTGCCAGCAGGTCCCACGGGACAATGAGCTCCTACGAGCAGTACTTC
CASRSHGTMSSYEQYF
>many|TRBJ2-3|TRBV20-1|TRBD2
TGCAGTGCTAGAGTAGCGGGAGTGACAGATACGCAGTATTTT
CSARVAGVTDTQYF
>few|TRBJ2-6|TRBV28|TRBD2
TGTGCCAGCAGTGCGACTAGCGGGAGCTCTGGGGCCAACGTCCTGACTTTC
CASSATSGSSGANVLTF
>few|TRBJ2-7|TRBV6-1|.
TGTGCCAGCAGAAAAGGGAGGGACAGGAGCTACGAGCAGTACTTC
CASRKGRDRSYEQYF
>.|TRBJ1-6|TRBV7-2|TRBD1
TGTGCCAGCAGCTTAGGGGGACAGGGGGCAGGGTCACCCCTCCACTTT
CASSLGGQGAGSPLHF
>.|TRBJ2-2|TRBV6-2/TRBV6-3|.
TGTGCCAGCACCTACTTCGGGAGTACCGGGGAGCTGTTTTTT
CASTYFGSTGELFF
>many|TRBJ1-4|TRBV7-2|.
TGTGCCAGCGCGCCCATGGCAACTAATGAAAAACTGTTTTTT
CASAPMATNEKLFF